This entry lists 5 T cell receptor beta chains sequenced from one sample in a study of vaccination and CD4 T cells after COVID-19. For these receptors, no antigen is known. Treatment: approximately 9-day PBMC culture with coronavirus spike peptide pools or control peptides (ViraFEST assay). The study sequenced cultured CD4+ T cell DNA using the Oncomine TCR Beta short-read assay. TCRdb reprocessed the PCR reads via MiXCR and lists one record per CDR3 protein. The sample includes around 11,000 distinct CDR3 sequences, roughly 59% of them seen just once. What was sequenced was CD4+ T cells from blood, cultured in vitro. These receptors were taken from a human donor who had recovered from COVID-19.

The chain combines TRBV6-5 with TRBJ1-6, with D hard to call. Trimming removed 0 bases at V and 3 bases at J, with 3 bases between. The CDR3 totals 14 residues. CDR1 is MNHEY, CDR2 SVGAGI, per germline. The CDR3 nucleotides read TGTGCCAGCAGTTACTCCAGCTATAATTCACCCCTCCACTTT. The encoded protein is CASSYSSYNSPLHF.

This clonotype has a handful of counts. The rearrangement uses TRBV5-8 and TRBJ1-6; D may be TRBD1 (6 bases). The V and J ends lost 0 bases and 7 bases respectively, with 11 bases between them. The CDR3 has 15 residues. Germline V lookup: CDR1 SGHTS, CDR2 YDEGEE. The CDR3, as DNA: TGTGCCAGCAGCTTGGAGGGGGGAATCAATTCACCCCTCCACTTT. It translates to CASSLEGGINSPLHF.

The chain combines TRBV7-9 with TRBJ1-2, with a possible D match to TRBD1 (5 bases). Germline lookup yields CDR1 SEHNR and CDR2 FQNEAQ (reference sequence). V was cut by 7 bases and J by 3 bases, with 15 bases left in between. CDR3 length: 14 residues. CDR3 sequence reads: CASTPSGDYYGYTF. The CDR3 coding sequence is TGTGCCAGCACCCCCTCCGGGGACTACTATGGCTACACCTTC.

This sequence joins TRBV19 and TRBJ1-3; a possible D gene is TRBD1 (5 bases). Germline V gene data show CDR1 as LNHDA and CDR2 as SQIVND (reference sequence). The CDR3 loop spans 13 amino acids. V lost 11 bases and J 3 bases, leaving 14 bases between the germline ends. CDR3 sequence: CASSGAVGNTIYF. CDR3 coding DNA: TGTGCCTCCAGCGGGGCGGTTGGAAACACCATATATTTT. The whole variable domain, filled in from reference TRBV19 and TRBJ1-3, reads DGGITQSPKYLFRKEGQNVTLSCEQNLNHDAMYWYRQDPGQGLRLIYYSQIVNDFQKGDIAEGYSVSREKKESFPLTVTSAQKNPTAFYLCASSGAVGNTIYFGEGSWLTVV.

The CDR3 nucleotides are TGCGCCAGCAGCCAAGAAGCCGGGGGCTATCAGCCCCAGCATTTT. Translating it yields CASSQEAGGYQPQHF. J is TRBJ1-5 and V is TRBV4-3; D is possibly TRBD1 (6 bases). Trimming removed 0 bases at V and 5 bases at J, with 11 bases between. The CDR3 spans 15 residues. Germline CDR1 is LGHNA and CDR2 is YSLEER.